This TCR beta chain was sequenced for a study of blood T cell repertoires in COVID-19. Study-level background: Acute-phase and convalescent COVID-19 samples originated in the United States, Italy and Spain.

Trimming cost V 5 bases and J 8 bases, with 16 bases left between them. The CDR3 has 14 residues. The germline V gene has CDR1 LNHDA and CDR2 SQIVND (reference sequence). This table comes from immunoSEQ multiplex PCR, and its TCRdb copy is limited to in-frame clones, with some not included. The data hold about 340,000 clones, with almost 90% observed a single time. This chain uses TRBV19 with TRBJ2-1; possibly TRBD2 for D (6 bases). The clonotype originates from a woman in her seventies with COVID-19, enrolled during active disease. Sample: peripheral blood. For the CDR3, the DNA is TGTGCCAGTAGTTTTAGGACTACCGGGGATGAGCAGTTCTTC. This codes for CASSFRTTGDEQFF.